The rows below give T cell receptor beta chains drawn from one sample of a study of immune cell composition in non-small cell lung cancer. The assay was immunoSEQ multiplex PCR, and TCRdb's table has in-frame clones only and misses some. The data contain about 15,000 clones, around 68% of them singletons. Sequencing was done on a sample of lung tumor tissue. Source of these receptors: a human donor with non-small cell lung cancer. The CDR3 runs from the conserved cysteine through the conserved F or W. The order of the fields is clone size, V gene, D gene, J gene, CDR3 DNA, CDR3 protein. D genes are given only for firm matches. Rows give clone size only sometimes, using once, few, many, or a class for an expanded clone.

NA	TRBV19	TRBD2	TRBJ2-1	TGTGCCAGTAGTATCGGGACTAGCGGGGGGCTTCTCTACAATGAGCAGTTCTTC	CASSIGTSGGLLYNEQFF
NA	TRBV7-2	TRBD2	TRBJ2-3	TGTGCCAGCAGCCAGGGGGGGACTAGCGCGTATACGCAGTATTTT	CASSQGGTSAYTQYF
NA	TRBV7-6	TRBD2	TRBJ2-3	TGTGCCAGCAGCACCGTGCGGGGGGGCCGTGAGACGCAGTATTTT	CASSTVRGGRETQYF
NA	TRBV5-1	TRBD1	TRBJ2-4	TGCGCCAGCAGCTCCCCCGGGACAGGGCACGGAAACATTCAGTACTTC	CASSSPGTGHGNIQYF
few	TRBV5-1	NA	TRBJ1-2	TGCGCCAGCAGCTTGGGACATCCTGGCTATGGCTACACCTTC	CASSLGHPGYGYTF
NA	TRBV14	TRBD1	TRBJ2-1	TGTGCCAGCAGCCAGAGAGGGGGCTTGAGGCAAAATGAGCAGTTCTTC	CASSQRGGLRQNEQFF
NA	TRBV18	TRBD1	TRBJ2-2	TGTGCCAGCTCACCCATGGGACAGGGGAACACCGGGGAGCTGTTTTTT	CASSPMGQGNTGELFF
NA	TRBV7-9	NA	TRBJ2-3	TGTGCCAGCAGCTCAGGGGGGTGGCTGAATAGCACAGATACGCAGTATTTT	CASSSGGWLNSTDTQYF
NA	TRBV5-1	NA	TRBJ1-1	TGCGCCAGCAGCTGGCAGCAGGGTGCCACTGAAGCTTTCTTT	CASSWQQGATEAFF
NA	TRBV27	TRBD1	TRBJ1-1	TGTGCCAGCAGTCCATGGACAGGGGGCGGTGAAGCTTTCTTT	CASSPWTGGGEAFF
NA	TRBV14	TRBD1	TRBJ1-6	TGTGCCAGCAGTCAGACAGGGGGGTCACCCCTCCACTTT	CASSQTGGSPLHF
NA	TRBV7-6	NA	TRBJ1-1	TGTGCCAGCAGCCCGGTCGGAGACCTGAACACTGAAGCTTTCTTT	CASSPVGDLNTEAFF
NA	TRBV9	NA	TRBJ2-1	TGTGCCAGCAGCCCCCTTGGGGGCTGGGGTGAGCAGTTCTTC	CASSPLGGWGEQFF
NA	TRBV7-2	TRBD1	TRBJ2-7	TGTGCCAGCAGCCCGGGACAGGTTGGCGAGCAGTACTTC	CASSPGQVGEQYF
NA	TRBV29-1	TRBD1	TRBJ2-1	TGCAGCGCAGGATCCGGACAGGGCCAGTTCTTC	CSAGSGQGQFF
NA	TRBV18	TRBD1	TRBJ2-7	TGTGCCAGCTCAGGACAGGGTTCCTACGAGCAGTACTTC	CASSGQGSYEQYF
NA	TRBV7-9	TRBD1	TRBJ2-7	TGTGCCAGTTGGGACAGAACTAGCTACGAGCAGTACTTC	CASWDRTSYEQYF
NA	TRBV7-2	NA	TRBJ1-2	TGTGCCAGCAGCTTACAGGGGTATGGCTACACCTTC	CASSLQGYGYTF
NA	TRBV6-6	NA	TRBJ2-7	TGTGCCAGCACAACAGGGAGCTCCTACGAGCAGTACTTC	CASTTGSSYEQYF
NA	TRBV15	TRBD1	TRBJ1-6	TGTGCCACCAGCAGACAGGGGGCGCGAAAGGGGTCACCCCTCCACTTT	CATSRQGARKGSPLHF
NA	TRBV27	NA	TRBJ1-5	TGTGCCAGCAGACAGTCGAATAGCAATCAGCCCCAGCATTTT	CASRQSNSNQPQHF
NA	TRBV5-1	NA	TRBJ1-1	TGCGCCAGCAGCTTCAGGGCTCCCAACACTGAAGCTTTCTTT	CASSFRAPNTEAFF
NA	TRBV11-3	NA	TRBJ1-3	TGTGCCAGCAGCTTGTCGTCAGCTGGAAACACCATATATTTT	CASSLSSAGNTIYF
NA	TRBV28	TRBD1	TRBJ1-2	TGTGCCAGCACCCGACAGGGTTCCTATGGCTACACCTTC	CASTRQGSYGYTF
NA	TRBV2	NA	TRBJ1-5	TGTGCCAGCAGTTCCTCCCCCGGGAATCAGCCCCAGCATTTT	CASSSSPGNQPQHF
NA	TRBV7-6	TRBD1	TRBJ2-1	TGTGCCAGCAGCCCTGGACAGGGGTCGATCTACTACAATGAGCAGTTCTTC	CASSPGQGSIYYNEQFF
NA	TRBV11-3	TRBD1	TRBJ2-7	TGTGCCAGCAGCGCCGGACAGGGGTTAAAGCAGTACTTC	CASSAGQGLKQYF
few	TRBV7-2	TRBD2	TRBJ2-1	TGTGCCAGCAGCTTAGCGTCATCTAGCGGGGGATCCTATGAGCAGTTCTTC	CASSLASSSGGSYEQFF
NA	TRBV5-1	NA	TRBJ1-2	TGCGCCAGCAGCTTGAAATACAGGGATCTCTATGGCTACACCTTC	CASSLKYRDLYGYTF
NA	TRBV7-9	TRBD1	TRBJ1-1	TGTGCCAGCAGCGAGGGGGGTGACAGGGCTAACACTGAAGCTTTCTTT	CASSEGGDRANTEAFF
NA	TRBV11-1	TRBD1	TRBJ2-5	TGTGCCAGCAAGCTATTGGACAGGGATGTGGAGACCCAGTACTTC	CASKLLDRDVETQYF
NA	TRBV11-2	NA	TRBJ1-2	TGTGCCAGCAGCTTAGTACCAGGGGACTATGGCTACACCTTC	CASSLVPGDYGYTF
NA	TRBV29-1	TRBD2	TRBJ2-2	TGCAGCGTTGCTTCCGGCGGGGGGGTTAATACCGGGGAGCTGTTTTTT	CSVASGGGVNTGELFF
NA	TRBV2	TRBD1	TRBJ1-2	TGTGCCAGCAGTGGGACAGGGATAGATGGCTACACCTTC	CASSGTGIDGYTF
NA	TRBV2	TRBD1	TRBJ1-6	TGTGCCGGAGGGGGAACAGGGGGCGCGAATTCACCCCTCCACTTT	CAGGGTGGANSPLHF
NA	TRBV9	NA	TRBJ1-3	TGTGCCAGCAGCGTAGCCACACAGGGTTCCTCTGGAAACACCATATATTTT	CASSVATQGSSGNTIYF